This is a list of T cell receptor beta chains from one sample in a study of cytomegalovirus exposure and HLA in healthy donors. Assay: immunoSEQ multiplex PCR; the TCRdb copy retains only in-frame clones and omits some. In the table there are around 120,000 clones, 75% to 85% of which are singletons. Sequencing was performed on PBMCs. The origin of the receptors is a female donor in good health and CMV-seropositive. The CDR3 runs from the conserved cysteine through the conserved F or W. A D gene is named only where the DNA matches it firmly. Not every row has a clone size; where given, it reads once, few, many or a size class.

cdr3_aa: CASSSGSTEAFF
cdr3_nt: TGTGCCAGCAGCTCAGGGTCCACGGAAGCTTTCTTT
j_call: TRBJ1-1
cdr3_length: 12
clone_size: -
v_call: TRBV7-3
d_call: -

cdr3_aa: CASSFLTTGVSTDTQYF
cdr3_nt: TGTGCCAGCAGCTTTCTAACAACAGGTGTTAGCACAGATACGCAGTATTTT
j_call: TRBJ2-3
cdr3_length: 17
clone_size: -
v_call: TRBV5-6
d_call: -

cdr3_aa: CASSIEAISGANVLTF
cdr3_nt: TGTGCCAGTAGTATCGAAGCGATCTCTGGGGCCAACGTCCTGACTTTC
j_call: TRBJ2-6
cdr3_length: 16
clone_size: few
v_call: TRBV19
d_call: -

cdr3_aa: CASSNPSGYTF
cdr3_nt: TGTGCCAGCAGCAACCCCAGTGGCTACACCTTC
j_call: TRBJ1-2
cdr3_length: 11
clone_size: -
v_call: TRBV5-5
d_call: -

cdr3_aa: CASSGTTTYRGRGNTEAFF
cdr3_nt: TGTGCCAGCAGCGGCACCACAACCTACAGGGGGCGCGGCAACACTGAAGCTTTCTTT
j_call: TRBJ1-1
cdr3_length: 19
clone_size: -
v_call: TRBV9
d_call: TRBD1

cdr3_aa: CASSERPGQGNSPLHF
cdr3_nt: TGTGCCAGCAGTGAAAGACCGGGACAGGGTAATTCACCCCTCCACTTT
j_call: TRBJ1-6
cdr3_length: 16
clone_size: few
v_call: TRBV6-1
d_call: TRBD1

cdr3_aa: CASSPTRTAYGYTF
cdr3_nt: TGTGCCAGCAGCCCTACCCGGACAGCCTATGGCTACACCTTC
j_call: TRBJ1-2
cdr3_length: 14
clone_size: -
v_call: TRBV7-2
d_call: -

cdr3_aa: CASSPTGRGTGELFF
cdr3_nt: TGTGCCAGCAGCCCGACGGGGCGGGGCACCGGGGAGCTGTTTTTT
j_call: TRBJ2-2
cdr3_length: 15
clone_size: -
v_call: TRBV11-2
d_call: -

cdr3_aa: CASSRLGLRNEQFF
cdr3_nt: TGTGCCAGCAGCCGTCTGGGGCTGAGGAATGAGCAGTTCTTC
j_call: TRBJ2-1
cdr3_length: 14
clone_size: -
v_call: TRBV5-6
d_call: -

cdr3_aa: CASSVGDRGRANEKLFF
cdr3_nt: TGTGCCAGCAGCGTAGGGGACAGGGGGCGTGCTAATGAAAAACTGTTTTTT
j_call: TRBJ1-4
cdr3_length: 17
clone_size: -
v_call: TRBV9
d_call: TRBD1

cdr3_aa: CSVNSRGYTF
cdr3_nt: TGCAGCGTTAATTCGAGGGGCTACACCTTC
j_call: TRBJ1-2
cdr3_length: 10
clone_size: -
v_call: TRBV29-1
d_call: -

cdr3_aa: CASSPDRSDYGYTF
cdr3_nt: TGCGCCAGCAGCCCGGACAGGTCTGACTATGGCTACACCTTC
j_call: TRBJ1-2
cdr3_length: 14
clone_size: -
v_call: TRBV4-1
d_call: TRBD1

cdr3_aa: CASSPQGATTGELFF
cdr3_nt: TGTGCCAGCAGCCCCCAGGGGGCGACCACCGGGGAGCTGTTTTTT
j_call: TRBJ2-2
cdr3_length: 15
clone_size: -
v_call: TRBV6-5
d_call: TRBD1

cdr3_aa: CASSQRDRGSGNQPQHF
cdr3_nt: TGTGCCAGCAGCCAGAGGGACAGGGGATCAGGCAATCAGCCCCAGCATTTT
j_call: TRBJ1-5
cdr3_length: 17
clone_size: -
v_call: TRBV4-2
d_call: TRBD1

cdr3_aa: CASSRGVDTGELFF
cdr3_nt: TGCGCCAGCAGCCGCGGGGTGGACACCGGGGAGCTGTTTTTT
j_call: TRBJ2-2
cdr3_length: 14
clone_size: -
v_call: TRBV4-3
d_call: -

cdr3_aa: CATGTTGAFNEQFF
cdr3_nt: TGTGCCACGGGAACGACAGGGGCCTTCAATGAGCAGTTCTTC
j_call: TRBJ2-1
cdr3_length: 14
clone_size: -
v_call: TRBV7-9
d_call: TRBD1

cdr3_aa: CAWLFYTEAFF
cdr3_nt: TGTGCCTGGCTCTTTTACACTGAAGCTTTCTTT
j_call: TRBJ1-1
cdr3_length: 11
clone_size: -
v_call: TRBV30
d_call: -